This T cell receptor beta chain was profiled in a study of T-cell reconstitution after alpha-beta-depleted transplantation in children. The CDR3 extends over 14 amino acids. The J segment lost 0 bases and the V segment lost 4 bases, leaving 2 bases of the junction unmatched. CDR1 and CDR2 (germline): SQVTM, ANQGSEA. The library targeted TCRbeta and was prepared with unique molecular identifiers. TCRdb re-derived calls from the PCR reads in MiXCR, one entry per CDR3 protein. The table shows some 530,000 distinct CDR3 sequences, with approximately 12% occurring only once. This clonotype showed up just a few times.

This TCR was sampled from a human donor who donated a stem cell graft to a child with combined immunodeficiency. The material sequenced was PBMCs from the stem cell graft donor, taken from the stem cell graft. V and J are TRBV29-1 and TRBJ2-3, with TRBD2 matching 9 bases. The CDR3 loop reads CSVGGGGSTDTQYF. The CDR3 DNA reads TGCAGCGTTGGCGGGGGGGGGAGCACAGATACGCAGTATTTT.